The 20 T cell receptor beta chains below all came from one sample that was sequenced in a study of blood T cell repertoires in COVID-19. Produced via immunoSEQ multiplex PCR; TCRdb's table is partial and in-frame only. The sample includes about 140,000 clones, around 80% of them seen just once. The sample consisted of peripheral blood. These receptors were taken from a woman aged 60-75 years with acute or convalescent COVID-19.

This chain links TRBV6-5 with TRBJ2-1; D is ambiguous. CDR1 is MNHEY and CDR2 is SVGAGI in the germline V gene. V lost 6 bases and J lost 0, with 9 bases in between. The CDR3 has 14 residues. The CDR3 nucleotides read TGTGCCAGCAGCCCGATGAGCTCCTACAATGAGCAGTTCTTC. This translates into CASSPMSSYNEQFF.

This chain links TRBV11-2 with TRBJ2-1; perhaps TRBD2 as D (6 bases). Between the trimmed V and J ends, which lost 3 bases and 2 bases, there was a span of 14 bases. This CDR3 has 16 amino acids. Germline values: CDR1 SGHAT, CDR2 FQNNGV. CDR3 nucleotide sequence: TGTGCCAGCAGCTTTCGGGGAGGTATCACCTACAATGAGCAGTTCTTC. Translated, it gives CASSFRGGITYNEQFF.

The rearrangement joins TRBV5-8 to TRBJ2-1, with TRBD2 matching over 9 bases. Trimming cost V 4 bases and J 0 bases; bases outside gene matches: 11. Germline V CDR1 and CDR2: SGHTS, YDEGEE. CDR3 size: 18 residues. This CDR3 is CASSTGLAQDFSYNEQFF. DNA for the CDR3: TGTGCCAGCAGCACGGGACTAGCACAGGATTTCTCCTACAATGAGCAGTTCTTC.

Only one count was recorded for this clone. The gene calls are TRBV28 and TRBJ1-1, with D perhaps matching TRBD1 (6 bases). Trimming stripped 7 bases from V and 1 base from J, with 19 bases between. Germline CDR1 MDHEN, CDR2 SYDVKM. The CDR3 length is 16 residues. The CDR3 sequence is CASTIIGGLANTEAFF. DNA for the CDR3: TGTGCCAGCACCATAATCGGGGGGCTAGCGAACACTGAAGCTTTCTTT.

V usage is TRBV12-3 or TRBV12-4 and J usage is TRBJ1-1, with D perhaps matching TRBD1 (6 bases). CDR3 length: 13 residues. V dropped 6 bases and J dropped 1 base, with 9 bases sitting between them. CDR3 bases: TGTGCCAGCAGCATGACAGGGAACACTGAAGCTTTCTTT. Translated, it gives CASSMTGNTEAFF.

The chain couples TRBV7-9 to TRBJ1-1, with D unresolved. Germline lookup yields CDR1 SEHNR and CDR2 FQNEAQ (reference sequence). This CDR3 has 12 amino acids. Deletions cut 2 bases from V and 10 bases from J, with 11 bases between. CDR3: CASSLRERLAFF. The CDR3 nucleotides read TGTGCCAGCAGCTTAAGGGAGCGTTTAGCTTTCTTT.

The CDR3 region is CASSLDISTNEKLFF. Here the CDR3 DNA reads TGTGCCAGCTCACTGGACATCTCAACTAATGAAAAACTGTTTTTT. V and J are TRBV18 and TRBJ1-4; D is possibly TRBD1 (5 bases). Per the germline V gene, CDR1 is KGHSH and CDR2 is LQKENI. CDR3 size: 15 residues. The V gene lost 4 bases and the J gene lost 0 bases, with 9 bases spanning the gap.

The chain carries TRBV15 and TRBJ2-2; the D gene is possibly TRBD1 (6 bases). CDR3 length: 15 amino acids. V lost 0 bases, J lost 6 bases, and 11 bases lay in between. From germline, CDR1 is LNHNV and CDR2 YYDKDF (reference sequence). Here the CDR3 DNA reads TGTGCCACCAGCAGAGATCTAACAGGGCCCGGGGAGCTGTTTTTT. This translates into CATSRDLTGPGELFF. Combining the CDR3 with reference TRBV15 and TRBJ2-2 gives the whole variable domain DAMVIQNPRYQVTQFGKPVTLSCSQTLNHNVMYWYQQKSSQAPKLLFHYYDKDFNNEADTPDNFQSRRPNTSFCFLDIRSPGLGDTAMYLCATSRDLTGPGELFFGEGSRLTVL.

V gene TRBV5-1 combines with J gene TRBJ1-1; D call uncertain. Germline values: CDR1 SGHRS, CDR2 YFSETQ. The CDR3 length is 15 residues. Trimming removed 0 bases from V and 1 base from J, with 10 bases in between. CDR3 in amino acids: CASSLGSGKNTEAFF. Here the CDR3 DNA reads TGCGCCAGCAGCTTGGGTAGCGGAAAGAACACTGAAGCTTTCTTT.

This sequence joins TRBV5-1 and TRBJ1-1; 7 nucleotides match TRBD1. Germline lookup yields CDR1 SGHRS and CDR2 YFSETQ. There are 13 residues in the CDR3. The junction had 4 bases not matched to a gene; V was cut back by 5 bases and J by 3 bases. The CDR3 bases are TGCGCCAGCAGGACAGGGTGGGACACTGAAGCTTTCTTT. Translating gives CASRTGWDTEAFF.

The J gene is TRBJ2-3, the V gene TRBV3-1 (or the pseudogene TRBV3-2); TRBD2 agrees at 10 bases. This CDR3 is 16 amino acids long. Trimming removed 3 bases from V and 5 bases from J; junction bases left unmatched: 8. Germline-derived CDR1 and CDR2 are LGHDT and YNNKEL (reference sequence). The CDR3 coding sequence is TGTGCCAGCAGCCATCAGAGGGTAGCGGGAGGAGATACGCAGTATTTT. This encodes CASSHQRVAGGDTQYF.

The V and J genes are TRBV6-1 and TRBJ2-6, with 10 positions matching TRBD1. Looked up from germline, CDR1 is MNHNS and CDR2 is SASEGT. The V segment lost 2 bases and the J segment 0 bases; nucleotides outside the gene matches: 7. This CDR3 has 19 residues. The CDR3 loop is CASSERGQGVSSGANVLTF. CDR3 nucleotide sequence: TGTGCCAGCAGTGAACGCGGACAGGGGGTGTCCTCTGGGGCCAACGTCCTGACTTTC.

This clone was seen only once. This chain joins TRBV2 and TRBJ2-7; 10 bases map to TRBD1. CDR1 is SNHLY, CDR2 FYNNEI, per germline. The CDR3 runs to 14 residues. V shed 5 bases, J shed 6 bases, and the junction held 7 bases outside the gene matches. The CDR3 region has the DNA TGTGCCAGCAGTTCCGGGACAGGGGCATTCGAGCAGTACTTC. Amino acids: CASSSGTGAFEQYF.

This clone turned up a few times. The chain has TRBV3-1 (or the pseudogene TRBV3-2) and TRBJ2-1, with TRBD2 matching over 10 bases. The CDR3 has 14 residues. V trimming: 4 bases; J trimming: 8 bases; junction bases outside the gene matches: 5. CDR1 and CDR2 from the germline V gene are LGHDT and YNNKEL (reference sequence). CDR3: CASSRTSGDHEQFF. CDR3 bases: TGTGCCAGCAGCCGGACTAGCGGTGACCATGAGCAGTTCTTC.

This clone was picked up one time. The chain couples TRBV29-1 to TRBJ2-3, with D possibly TRBD2 on 5 matching bases. Trimming took 3 bases from V and 2 from J, leaving 9 bases between them. The CDR3 consists of 13 residues. Germline CDR1 is SQVTM and CDR2 is ANQGSEA. The CDR3 DNA reads TGCAGCGTTGATGGGCGGGCCACAGATACGCAGTATTTT. Encoded protein: CSVDGRATDTQYF.

V gene TRBV19 combines with J gene TRBJ2-7, with 12 bases matching TRBD2. Germline values: CDR1 LNHDA, CDR2 SQIVND (reference sequence). This CDR3 spans 16 amino acids. The junction had 7 bases not matched to a gene; V was cut back by 5 bases and J by 2 bases. The DNA for the CDR3 is TGTGCCAGTAGTTCCCGGACTAGCGGGAACCCCTACGAGCAGTACTTC. Its protein product is CASSSRTSGNPYEQYF.

The chain recombines TRBV5-1 with TRBJ1-1; no clear D gene. This CDR3 comprises 15 residues. Trimming shortened V by 1 base and J by 1 base, and 11 bases separated the two germline ends. CDR1 SGHRS and CDR2 YFSETQ come from the germline V gene. In DNA, the CDR3 is TGCGCCAGCAGCTTGTTTTCAGGCCGGAACACTGAAGCTTTCTTT. This encodes CASSLFSGRNTEAFF.

The V call is TRBV7-3, the J call TRBJ1-1; D ambiguous. Germline lookup yields CDR1 SGHTA and CDR2 FQGTGA. CDR3 length: 13 amino acids. Trimming removed 5 bases at V and 1 base at J, with 8 bases between. Written as DNA, the CDR3 is TGTGCCAGCAGCAGTACAAAGAACACTGAAGCTTTCTTT. Its translation: CASSSTKNTEAFF.

V usage is TRBV9 and J usage is TRBJ2-1; D is uncertain. The CDR3 extends over 15 amino acids. V lost 0 bases, J lost 0 bases, and 7 bases lay in between. CDR1 SGDLS and CDR2 YYNGEE come from the germline V gene. CDR3 loop: CASSVATGSYNEQFF. The CDR3 nucleotides read TGTGCCAGCAGCGTAGCTACTGGCTCCTACAATGAGCAGTTCTTC.

The rearrangement links TRBV6-5 to TRBJ2-1; TRBD2 agrees at 14 bases. The CDR3 length is 16 residues. V was pared by 4 bases and J by 8 bases, with 7 bases of the junction left unmatched. The germline V gene encodes CDR1 MNHEY and CDR2 SVGAGI. The CDR3, as DNA: TGTGCCAGCAGTTCTACCGGGACTAGCGGGAGTGATGAGCAGTTCTTC. Encoded protein: CASSSTGTSGSDEQFF.